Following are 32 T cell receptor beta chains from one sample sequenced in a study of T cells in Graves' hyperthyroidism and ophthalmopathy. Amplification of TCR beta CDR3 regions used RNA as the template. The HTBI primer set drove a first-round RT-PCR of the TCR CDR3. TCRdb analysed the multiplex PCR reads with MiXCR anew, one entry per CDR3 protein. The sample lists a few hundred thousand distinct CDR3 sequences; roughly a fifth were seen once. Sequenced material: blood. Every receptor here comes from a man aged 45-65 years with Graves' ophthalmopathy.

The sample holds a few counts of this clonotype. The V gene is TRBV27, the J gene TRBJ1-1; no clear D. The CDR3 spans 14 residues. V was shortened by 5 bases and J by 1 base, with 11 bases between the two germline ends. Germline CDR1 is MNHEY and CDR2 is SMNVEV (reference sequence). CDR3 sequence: CASSPRRTNTEAFF. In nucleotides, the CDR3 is TGTGCCAGCAGTCCAAGACGGACGAACACTGAAGCTTTCTTT.

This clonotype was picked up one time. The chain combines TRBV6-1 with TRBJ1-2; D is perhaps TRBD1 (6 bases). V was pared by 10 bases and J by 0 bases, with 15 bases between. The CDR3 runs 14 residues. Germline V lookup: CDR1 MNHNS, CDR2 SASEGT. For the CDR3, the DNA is TGTGCCACCCGGACGGACAGAGCTAACTATGGCTACACCTTC. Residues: CATRTDRANYGYTF.

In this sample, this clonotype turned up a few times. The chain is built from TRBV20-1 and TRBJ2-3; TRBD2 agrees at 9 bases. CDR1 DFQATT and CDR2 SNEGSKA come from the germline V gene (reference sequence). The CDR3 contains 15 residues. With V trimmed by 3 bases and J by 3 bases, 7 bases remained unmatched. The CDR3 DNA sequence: TGCAGTGCTAGCATACCTAGCGGGATTACAGATACGCAGTATTTT. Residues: CSASIPSGITDTQYF.

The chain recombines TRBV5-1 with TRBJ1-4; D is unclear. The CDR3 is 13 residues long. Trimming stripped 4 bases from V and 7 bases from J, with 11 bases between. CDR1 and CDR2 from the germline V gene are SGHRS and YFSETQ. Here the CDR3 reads CASSLSSSEKLFF. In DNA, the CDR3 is TGCGCCAGCAGCCTGAGCAGCAGTGAAAAACTGTTTTTT.

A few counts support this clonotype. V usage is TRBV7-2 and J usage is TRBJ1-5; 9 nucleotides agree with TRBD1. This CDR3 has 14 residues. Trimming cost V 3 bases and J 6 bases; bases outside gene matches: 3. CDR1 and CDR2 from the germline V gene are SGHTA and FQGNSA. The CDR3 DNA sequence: TGTGCCAGCAGCTTCACAGGGGGCAGTCAGCCCCAGCATTTT. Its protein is CASSFTGGSQPQHF.

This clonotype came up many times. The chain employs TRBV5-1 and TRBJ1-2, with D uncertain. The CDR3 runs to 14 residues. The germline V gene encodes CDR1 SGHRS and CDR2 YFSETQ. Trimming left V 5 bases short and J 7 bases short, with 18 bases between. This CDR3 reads CASRLLPGSGGYTF. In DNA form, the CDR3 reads TGCGCCAGCAGACTGCTTCCGGGAAGTGGTGGCTACACCTTC.

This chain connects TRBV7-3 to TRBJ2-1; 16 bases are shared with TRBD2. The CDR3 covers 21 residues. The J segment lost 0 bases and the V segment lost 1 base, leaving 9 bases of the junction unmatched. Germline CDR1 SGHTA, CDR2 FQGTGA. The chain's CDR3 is CASSLSPGLAGGRSSYNEQFF. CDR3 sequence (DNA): TGTGCCAGCAGCTTAAGTCCGGGACTAGCGGGAGGGCGGAGCTCCTACAATGAGCAGTTCTTC.

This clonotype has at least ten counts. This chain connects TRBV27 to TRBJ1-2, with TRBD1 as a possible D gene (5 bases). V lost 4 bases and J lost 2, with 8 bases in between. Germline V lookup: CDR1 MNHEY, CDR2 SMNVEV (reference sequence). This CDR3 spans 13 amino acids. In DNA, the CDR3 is TGTGCCAGCAGTTACGAGGGGAACTATGGCTACACCTTC. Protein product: CASSYEGNYGYTF.

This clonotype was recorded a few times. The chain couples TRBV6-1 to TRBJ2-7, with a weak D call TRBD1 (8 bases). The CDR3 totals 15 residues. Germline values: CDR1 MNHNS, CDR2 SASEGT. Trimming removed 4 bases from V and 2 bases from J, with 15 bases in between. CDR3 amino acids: CASSVGQGGPYEQYF. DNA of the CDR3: TGTGCCAGCAGTGTCGGACAGGGAGGGCCCTACGAGCAGTACTTC.

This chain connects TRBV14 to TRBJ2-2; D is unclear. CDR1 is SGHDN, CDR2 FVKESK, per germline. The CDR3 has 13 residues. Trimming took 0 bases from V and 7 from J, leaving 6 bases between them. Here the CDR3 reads CASSQEKGGELFF. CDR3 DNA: TGTGCCAGCAGCCAAGAAAAAGGCGGGGAGCTGTTTTTT.

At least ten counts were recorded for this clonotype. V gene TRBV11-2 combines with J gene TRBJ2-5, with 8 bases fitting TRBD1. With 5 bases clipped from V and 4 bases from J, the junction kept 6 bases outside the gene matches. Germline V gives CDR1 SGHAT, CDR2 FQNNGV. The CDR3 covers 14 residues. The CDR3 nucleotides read TGTGCCAGCAGCCCCCAGGGGGCGGGAGAGACCCAGTACTTC. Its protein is CASSPQGAGETQYF.

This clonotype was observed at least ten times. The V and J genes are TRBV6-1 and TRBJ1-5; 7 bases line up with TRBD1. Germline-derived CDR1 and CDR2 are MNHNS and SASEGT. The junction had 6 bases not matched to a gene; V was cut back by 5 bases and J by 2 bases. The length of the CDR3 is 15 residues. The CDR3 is CASSQTGAGNQPQHF. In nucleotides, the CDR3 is TGTGCCAGCAGTCAAACAGGGGCCGGCAATCAGCCCCAGCATTTT.

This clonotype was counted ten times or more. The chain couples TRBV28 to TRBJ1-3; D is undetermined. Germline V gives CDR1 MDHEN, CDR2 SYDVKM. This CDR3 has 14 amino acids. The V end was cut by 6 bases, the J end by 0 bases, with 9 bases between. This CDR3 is CASSTRGSGNTIYF. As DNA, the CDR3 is TGTGCCAGCAGCACCCGGGGCTCTGGAAACACCATATATTTT.

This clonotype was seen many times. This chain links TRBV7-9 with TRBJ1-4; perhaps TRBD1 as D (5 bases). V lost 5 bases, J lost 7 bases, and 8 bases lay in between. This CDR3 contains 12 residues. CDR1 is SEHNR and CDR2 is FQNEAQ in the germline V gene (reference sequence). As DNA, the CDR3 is TGTGCCAGCAGCCGAGGGGCTGAAAAACTGTTTTTT. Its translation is CASSRGAEKLFF. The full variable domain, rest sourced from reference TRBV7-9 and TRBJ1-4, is DTGVSQNPRHKITKRGQNVTFRCDPISEHNRLYWYRQTLGQGPEFLTYFQNEAQLEKSRLLSDRFSAERPKGSFSTLEIQRTEQGDSAMYLCASSRGAEKLFFGSGTQLSVL.

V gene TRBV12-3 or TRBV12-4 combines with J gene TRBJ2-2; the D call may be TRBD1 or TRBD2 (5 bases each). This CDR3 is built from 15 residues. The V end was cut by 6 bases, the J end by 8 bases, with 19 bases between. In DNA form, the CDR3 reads TGTGCCAGCAGCGCACGGGGCACCCAAAGGGGGGAGCTGTTTTTT. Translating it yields CASSARGTQRGELFF.

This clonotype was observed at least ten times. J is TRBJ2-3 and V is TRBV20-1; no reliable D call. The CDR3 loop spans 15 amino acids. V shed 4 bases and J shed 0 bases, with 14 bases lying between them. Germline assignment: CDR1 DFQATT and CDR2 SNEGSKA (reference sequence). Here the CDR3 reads CSAIPSAMSTDTQYF. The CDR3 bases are TGCAGTGCTATTCCGTCCGCCATGAGCACAGATACGCAGTATTTT.

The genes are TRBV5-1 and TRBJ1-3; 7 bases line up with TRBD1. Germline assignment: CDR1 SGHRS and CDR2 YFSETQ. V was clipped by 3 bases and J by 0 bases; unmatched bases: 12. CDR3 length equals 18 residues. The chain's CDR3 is CASSYSSGTAFSGNTIYF. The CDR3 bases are TGCGCCAGCAGCTATTCTTCCGGGACAGCCTTCTCTGGAAACACCATATATTTT. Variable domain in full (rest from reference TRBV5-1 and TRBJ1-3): KAGVTQTPRYLIKTRGQQVTLSCSPISGHRSVSWYQQTPGQGLQFLFEYFSETQRNKGNFPGRFSGRQFSNSRSEMNVSTLELGDSALYLCASSYSSGTAFSGNTIYFGEGSWLTVV.

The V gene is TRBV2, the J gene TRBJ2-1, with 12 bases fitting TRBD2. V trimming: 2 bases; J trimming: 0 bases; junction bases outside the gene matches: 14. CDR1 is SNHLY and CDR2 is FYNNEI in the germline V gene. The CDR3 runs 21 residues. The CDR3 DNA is TGTGCCAGCAGTGAACAGAGGGGTCTAGCGGGAGGGCGGAGCTCCTACAATGAGCAGTTCTTC. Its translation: CASSEQRGLAGGRSSYNEQFF.

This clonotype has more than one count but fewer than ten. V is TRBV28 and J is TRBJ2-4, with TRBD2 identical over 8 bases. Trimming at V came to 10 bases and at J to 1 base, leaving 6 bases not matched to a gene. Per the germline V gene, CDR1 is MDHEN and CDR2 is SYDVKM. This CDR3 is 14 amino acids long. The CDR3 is CATRGGPAKNIQYF. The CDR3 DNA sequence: TGTGCCACCCGCGGGGGGCCCGCCAAAAACATTCAGTACTTC.

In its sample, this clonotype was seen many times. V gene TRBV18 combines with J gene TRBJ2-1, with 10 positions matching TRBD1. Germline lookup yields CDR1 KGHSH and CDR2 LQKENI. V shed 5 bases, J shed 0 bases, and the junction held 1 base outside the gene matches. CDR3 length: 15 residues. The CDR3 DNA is TGTGCCAGCTCAAGGACAGGGGGCTCCTACAATGAGCAGTTCTTC. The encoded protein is CASSRTGGSYNEQFF. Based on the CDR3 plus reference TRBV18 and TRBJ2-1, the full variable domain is NAGVMQNPRHLVRRRGQEARLRCSPMKGHSHVYWYRQLPEEGLKFMVYLQKENIIDESGMPKERFSAEFPKEGPSILRIQQVVRGDSAAYFCASSRTGGSYNEQFFGPGTRLTVL.

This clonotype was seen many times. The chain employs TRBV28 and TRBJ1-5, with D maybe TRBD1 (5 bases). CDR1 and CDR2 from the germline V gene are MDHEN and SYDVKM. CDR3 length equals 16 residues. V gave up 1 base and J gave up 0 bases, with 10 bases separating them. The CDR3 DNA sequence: TGTGCCAGCAGTTTATTCAGGGTTAGTAGCAATCAGCCCCAGCATTTT. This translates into CASSLFRVSSNQPQHF. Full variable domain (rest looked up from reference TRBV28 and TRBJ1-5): DVKVTQSSRYLVKRTGEKVFLECVQDMDHENMFWYRQDPGLGLRLIYFSYDVKMKEKGDIPEGYSVSREKKERFSLILESASTNQTSMYLCASSLFRVSSNQPQHFGDGTRLSIL.

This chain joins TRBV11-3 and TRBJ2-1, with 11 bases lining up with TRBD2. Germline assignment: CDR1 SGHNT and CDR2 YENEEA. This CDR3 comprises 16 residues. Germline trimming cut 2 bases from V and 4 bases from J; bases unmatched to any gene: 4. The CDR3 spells CASSLISSGGYNEQFF. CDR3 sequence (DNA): TGTGCCAGCAGCTTAATTTCTAGCGGGGGGTACAATGAGCAGTTCTTC.

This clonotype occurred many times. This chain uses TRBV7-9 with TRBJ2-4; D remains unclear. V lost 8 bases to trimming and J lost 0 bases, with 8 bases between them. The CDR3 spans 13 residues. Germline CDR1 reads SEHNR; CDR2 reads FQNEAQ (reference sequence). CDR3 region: CASAPPAKNIQYF. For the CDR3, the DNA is TGTGCCAGCGCCCCCCCAGCCAAAAACATTCAGTACTTC.

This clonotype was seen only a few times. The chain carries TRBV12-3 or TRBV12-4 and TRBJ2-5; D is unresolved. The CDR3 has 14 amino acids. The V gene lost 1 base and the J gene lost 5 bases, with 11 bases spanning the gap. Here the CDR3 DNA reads TGTGCCAGCAGTTTAGAGGGCAGTGGGGAGACCCAGTACTTC. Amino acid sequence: CASSLEGSGETQYF.

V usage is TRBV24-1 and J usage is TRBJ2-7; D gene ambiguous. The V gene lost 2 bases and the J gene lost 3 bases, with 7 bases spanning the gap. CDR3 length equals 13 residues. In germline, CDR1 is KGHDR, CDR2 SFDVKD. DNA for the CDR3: TGTGCCACCAGTGATTCAGTCCACTACGAGCAGTACTTC. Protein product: CATSDSVHYEQYF.

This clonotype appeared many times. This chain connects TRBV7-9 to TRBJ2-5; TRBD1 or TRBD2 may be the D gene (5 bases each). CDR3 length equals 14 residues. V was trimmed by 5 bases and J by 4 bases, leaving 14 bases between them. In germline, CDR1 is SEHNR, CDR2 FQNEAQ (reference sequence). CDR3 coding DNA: TGTGCCAGCAGCCCAAGTTCGGGACGAGAGACCCAGTACTTC. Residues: CASSPSSGRETQYF.

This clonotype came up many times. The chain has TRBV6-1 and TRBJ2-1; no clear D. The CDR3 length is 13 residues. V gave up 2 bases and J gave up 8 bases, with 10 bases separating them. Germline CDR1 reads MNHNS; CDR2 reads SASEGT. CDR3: CASSESSPHEQFF. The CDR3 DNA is TGTGCCAGCAGTGAATCTTCGCCCCATGAGCAGTTCTTC.

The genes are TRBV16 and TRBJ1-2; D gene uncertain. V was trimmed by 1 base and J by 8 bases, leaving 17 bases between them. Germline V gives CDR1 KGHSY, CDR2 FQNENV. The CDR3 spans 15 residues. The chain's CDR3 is CASSQFRAGRRGYTF. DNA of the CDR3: TGTGCCAGCAGCCAATTCCGGGCGGGGAGGAGAGGCTACACCTTC.

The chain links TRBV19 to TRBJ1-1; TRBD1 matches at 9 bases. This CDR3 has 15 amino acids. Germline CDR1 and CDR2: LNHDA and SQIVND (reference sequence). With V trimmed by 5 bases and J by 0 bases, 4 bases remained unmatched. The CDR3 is CASSAQGALNTEAFF. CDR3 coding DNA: TGTGCCAGTAGTGCACAGGGGGCATTGAACACTGAAGCTTTCTTT.

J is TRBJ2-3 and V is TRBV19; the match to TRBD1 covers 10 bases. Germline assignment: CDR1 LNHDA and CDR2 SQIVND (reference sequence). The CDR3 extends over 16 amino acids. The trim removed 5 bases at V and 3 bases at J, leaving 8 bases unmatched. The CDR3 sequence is CASSDIWTGGTDTQYF. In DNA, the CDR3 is TGTGCCAGTAGTGACATCTGGACAGGGGGGACAGATACGCAGTATTTT.

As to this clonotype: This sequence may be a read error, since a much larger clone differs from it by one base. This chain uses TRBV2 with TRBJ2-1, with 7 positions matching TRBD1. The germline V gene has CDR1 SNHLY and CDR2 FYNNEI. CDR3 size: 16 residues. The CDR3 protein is CAGSLYSGQSYNEQFF. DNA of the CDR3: TGTGCCGGCAGCTTATATTCGGGACAGTCCTACAATGAGCAGTTCTTC.

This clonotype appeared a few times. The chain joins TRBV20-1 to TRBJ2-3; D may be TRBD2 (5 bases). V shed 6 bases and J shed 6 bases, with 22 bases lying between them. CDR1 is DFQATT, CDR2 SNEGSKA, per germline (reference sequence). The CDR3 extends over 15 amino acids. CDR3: CSATEGGVGTDTQYF. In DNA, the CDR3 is TGCAGTGCCACAGAGGGCGGAGTAGGAACGGATACGCAGTATTTT.